This T cell receptor beta chain was obtained from a study of T cell repertoires in cytomegalovirus infection. MiXCR, applied by TCRdb to the reads, yields one record per CDR3 protein. The table includes hundreds of thousands of distinct CDR3 sequences, about a sixth detected once. Trimming left V 5 bases short and J 1 base short, with 11 bases between. CDR3 length: 14 amino acids. This chain connects TRBV12-3 or TRBV12-4 to TRBJ1-1, with D hard to call. This receptor was taken from a human donor in good health (CMV status not recorded). Some clones in this sample may be carry-over from other donors' samples. Sequencing input: PBMCs. CDR3 region: CASSAIEKNTEAFF. The CDR3 DNA sequence: TGTGCCAGCAGTGCGATCGAAAAGAACACTGAAGCTTTCTTT.